A single sample is the source of the 18 T cell receptor beta chains below, sequenced in a study of T cell clonotyping in hematopoietic cell transplantation. Time point indicated: recipient sample about 28 days before transplant, after cytoreduction. Here immunoSEQ multiplex PCR was the method, and the copy in TCRdb shows in-frame clones only, minus some. The sample shows tens of thousands of clones, almost 97% of them seen only once. The sequenced sample was peripheral blood mononuclear cells, obtained before stem cell transplant. The source of these receptors is a woman aged 45-59 years with acute myeloid leukemia. Some clones in this sample may be carry-over from other donors' samples.

The chain has TRBV7-8 and TRBJ1-2; D remains unclear. V lost 0 bases to trimming and J lost 2 bases, with 7 bases between them. The CDR3 loop spans 14 amino acids. Germline CDR1 is SGHVS and CDR2 is FQNEAQ. The CDR3 here is CASSLADGNYGYTF. CDR3 sequence (DNA): TGTGCCAGCAGCTTAGCGGACGGAAACTATGGCTACACCTTC.

The chain combines TRBV7-2 with TRBJ1-2; unclear D gene. The V end was cut by 1 base, the J end by 6 bases, with 9 bases between. Germline V gene data show CDR1 as SGHTA and CDR2 as FQGNSA. The CDR3 runs 13 residues. The CDR3 reads CASSLEPGDGYTF. Here the CDR3 DNA reads TGTGCCAGCAGCTTAGAACCCGGGGATGGCTACACCTTC.

The V call is TRBV25-1, the J call TRBJ2-4, with D hard to call. V lost 3 bases to trimming and J lost 0 bases, with 18 bases between them. Germline loops: CDR1 MGHDK, CDR2 SYGVNS. The CDR3 totals 18 residues. The CDR3 is CASSECGISFVAKNIQYF. The CDR3, as DNA: TGTGCCAGCAGTGAGTGCGGCATTAGCTTCGTAGCCAAAAACATTCAGTACTTC.

This rearrangement joins TRBV28 to TRBJ1-5, with TRBD1 matching over 9 bases. V was pared by 5 bases and J by 6 bases, with 8 bases of the junction left unmatched. Germline CDR1 reads MDHEN; CDR2 reads SYDVKM. The CDR3 consists of 15 residues. The DNA for the CDR3 is TGTGCCAGCAGTAATCCGGGACAGGGCCGTCAGCCCCAGCATTTT. This sequence encodes CASSNPGQGRQPQHF.

This chain joins TRBV20-1 and TRBJ2-7; D may be TRBD2 (6 bases). CDR1 is DFQATT, CDR2 SNEGSKA, per germline (reference sequence). V was pared by 3 bases and J by 7 bases, with 10 bases between. This CDR3 has 11 amino acids. CDR3 region: CSARSRGEQYF. In nucleotides, the CDR3 is TGCAGTGCTAGGTCCCGGGGGGAGCAGTACTTC.

The chain couples TRBV29-1 to TRBJ2-5, with 8 bases aligning to TRBD1. CDR1 is SQVTM, CDR2 ANQGSEA, per germline. The CDR3 loop spans 14 amino acids. V shed 7 bases and J 2 bases; nucleotides not matched to a gene: 9. The CDR3 sequence: CSGLRGLPQETQYF. The CDR3 DNA is TGCAGCGGACTCAGGGGGCTTCCGCAAGAGACCCAGTACTTC.

The chain is built from TRBV14 and TRBJ1-2; maybe TRBD1 (5 bases). With 5 bases removed from V and 5 bases from J, the gap between germline ends came to 15 bases. CDR1 SGHDN and CDR2 FVKESK come from the germline V gene. This CDR3 spans 14 amino acids. The DNA of the CDR3 is TGTGCCAGCAGCTCAGCTTGGGGGACGTATGGCTACACCTTC. Protein sequence: CASSSAWGTYGYTF. The whole variable domain, remainder taken from reference TRBV14 and TRBJ1-2, is EAGVTQFPSHSVIEKGQTVTLRCDPISGHDNLYWYRRVMGKEIKFLLHFVKESKQDESGMPNNRFLAERTGGTYSTLKVQPAELEDSGVYFCASSSAWGTYGYTFGSGTRLTVV.

J is TRBJ2-2 and V is TRBV6-6; 7 nucleotides line up with TRBD2. This CDR3 contains 15 residues. The ends lost 7 bases at V and 0 bases at J; junction bases unmatched: 5. CDR1 MNHNY and CDR2 SVGAGI come from the germline V gene (reference sequence). CDR3 sequence reads: CASTKGGSNTGELFF. The CDR3 DNA sequence: TGTGCCAGCACTAAGGGAGGGTCGAACACCGGGGAGCTGTTTTTT.

The genes are TRBV18 and TRBJ2-5; the D gene is possibly TRBD2 (6 bases). This CDR3 spans 15 amino acids. V was clipped by 3 bases and J by 7 bases, with 18 bases between them. Germline values: CDR1 KGHSH, CDR2 LQKENI. CDR3 protein: CASSPRLDGEGTQYF. CDR3 coding DNA: TGTGCCAGCTCACCTCGACTAGATGGGGAAGGGACCCAGTACTTC.

This clone was found once. The chain joins TRBV9 to TRBJ2-4; the D call may be TRBD1 or TRBD2 (5 bases each). The germline CDR1 and CDR2 sequences are SGDLS and YYNGEE. CDR3 length: 16 amino acids. Between the trimmed V and J ends, which lost 0 bases and 1 base, there was a span of 11 bases. CDR3 residues: CASSVGDGSAKNIQYF. The CDR3 DNA is TGTGCCAGCAGCGTAGGGGACGGATCCGCCAAAAACATTCAGTACTTC.

The chain links TRBV29-1 to TRBJ2-7, with TRBD1 as a possible D gene (5 bases). This CDR3 is 13 amino acids long. V was shortened by 4 bases and J by 2 bases, with 12 bases between the two germline ends. Per germline, CDR1 SQVTM and CDR2 ANQGSEA. The CDR3 sequence is CSVVGQGAYEQYF. The CDR3 bases are TGCAGCGTTGTCGGGCAGGGCGCCTACGAGCAGTACTTC.

The chain employs TRBV19 and TRBJ1-1, with 8 bases that match TRBD1. CDR3 length equals 14 residues. Germline V CDR1 and CDR2: LNHDA, SQIVND (reference sequence). V was clipped by 6 bases and J by 5 bases; unmatched bases: 8. This chain's CDR3 is CASSQGARGTEAFF. CDR3 DNA sequence: TGTGCCAGTAGCCAGGGGGCGAGGGGAACTGAAGCTTTCTTT.

The chain recombines TRBV27 with TRBJ2-5, with 10 bases aligning to TRBD2. Trimming removed 6 bases from V and 5 bases from J; junction bases left unmatched: 3. In germline, CDR1 is MNHEY, CDR2 SMNVEV (reference sequence). The CDR3 runs 13 residues. The CDR3 sequence: CASRLAGRETQYF. DNA for the CDR3: TGTGCCAGCAGACTAGCGGGAAGGGAGACCCAGTACTTC.

The chain combines TRBV7-6 with TRBJ2-5, with D unresolved. V gave up 0 bases and J gave up 3 bases, with 8 bases separating them. Germline-derived CDR1 and CDR2 are SGHVS and FNYEAQ. The CDR3 is 14 amino acids. CDR3 sequence: CASSLAVSEETQYF. The CDR3, as DNA: TGTGCCAGCAGCTTAGCGGTCAGTGAAGAGACCCAGTACTTC.

This chain uses TRBV6-4 with TRBJ2-7, with 11 bases fitting TRBD2. This CDR3 has 15 amino acids. After removal of 3 bases from V and 4 bases from J, the junction contained 5 bases not matched to a gene. From germline, CDR1 is MRHNA and CDR2 SNTAGT. The CDR3 protein is CASSETASGGYEQYF. The DNA for the CDR3 is TGTGCCAGCAGTGAAACGGCTAGCGGGGGGTACGAGCAGTACTTC.

J is TRBJ1-1 and V is TRBV14; D not certain. V dropped 0 bases and J dropped 2 bases, with 16 bases sitting between them. CDR1 and CDR2 from the germline V gene are SGHDN and FVKESK. The CDR3 extends over 17 amino acids. In nucleotides, the CDR3 is TGTGCCAGCAGCCAAGACTTAGGCAGAGTGTCAAACACTGAAGCTTTCTTT. Its translation is CASSQDLGRVSNTEAFF.

The count of this clone is one. The chain combines TRBV19 with TRBJ2-7, with a tentative D call TRBD2 (5 bases). Germline loops: CDR1 LNHDA, CDR2 SQIVND (reference sequence). V was pared by 6 bases and J by 4 bases, with 10 bases between. The CDR3 consists of 12 residues. The CDR3 sequence is CASSPGGYEQYF. CDR3 nucleotides: TGTGCCAGTAGCCCAGGAGGATACGAGCAGTACTTC.

The chain combines TRBV2 with TRBJ2-2; D gene unclear. The germline V gene encodes CDR1 SNHLY and CDR2 FYNNEI. The CDR3 sequence is 13 residues long. The V end was cut by 6 bases, the J end by 7 bases, with 12 bases between. This CDR3 reads CASRGSRSGELFF. CDR3 bases: TGTGCCAGCAGGGGGTCGAGGAGCGGGGAGCTGTTTTTT. The full variable domain, with the rest looked up from reference TRBV2 and TRBJ2-2, is EPEVTQTPSHQVTQMGQEVILRCVPISNHLYFYWYRQILGQKVEFLVSFYNNEISEKSEIFDDQFSVERPDGSNFTLKIRSTKLEDSAMYFCASRGSRSGELFFGEGSRLTVL.